A single sample is the source of the 10 T cell receptor beta chains below, sequenced in a study of blood T cells in healthy people across ages. A second 7 to 11 cycle PCR used barcoded and J-beta primers. TCRdb analysed the 5' RACE reads with MiXCR anew, one entry per CDR3 protein. The data contain 1.5 million to 2 million distinct CDR3 sequences, 49% of them singletons. Sequencing used blood. The receptors were gathered from a woman in her thirties or forties in good health.

V gene TRBV7-9 combines with J gene TRBJ2-2; 11 nucleotides align to TRBD2. V lost 5 bases and J lost 2; bases outside the gene matches: 13. The CDR3 loop spans 19 amino acids. Germline CDR1 and CDR2: SEHNR and FQNEAQ (reference sequence). CDR3 amino acids: CASSPRQTSGEANTGELFF. The CDR3 nucleotides read TGTGCCAGCAGCCCCCGCCAGACTAGCGGGGAGGCTAACACCGGGGAGCTGTTTTTT.

The V gene is TRBV20-1, the J gene TRBJ2-3, with TRBD2 matching over 7 bases. CDR1 is DFQATT, CDR2 SNEGSKA, per germline (reference sequence). The CDR3 has 13 amino acids. Trimming at V came to 1 base and at J to 5 bases, leaving 3 bases not matched to a gene. CDR3 residues: CSARAGGGDTQYF. CDR3 sequence (DNA): TGCAGTGCTAGAGCCGGCGGGGGAGATACGCAGTATTTT.

The CDR3 DNA follows: TGTGCCAGCAGGAGGACAGGGGAGGCCTATGGCTACACCTTC. Protein product: CASRRTGEAYGYTF. The rearrangement joins TRBV12-3 or TRBV12-4 to TRBJ1-2; 9 nucleotides line up with TRBD1. This CDR3 has 14 residues. The V gene end was trimmed by 6 bases and the J gene end by 4 bases; junction bases not matched to a gene: 6.

This clonotype was picked up a small number of times. V usage is TRBV12-5 and J usage is TRBJ2-5; D not certain. V was clipped by 1 base and J by 1 base, with 19 bases between them. This CDR3 has 18 residues. Germline assignment: CDR1 LGHNT and CDR2 FRNRAP. CDR3 in DNA: TGTGCTAGTGGTTTGGATGTAGGTGGTACTAAATTCCAAGAGACCCAGTACTTC. Residues: CASGLDVGGTKFQETQYF.

J is TRBJ2-6 and V is TRBV4-3; 11 bases are a match to TRBD1. The CDR3 has 20 residues. Looked up from germline, CDR1 is LGHNA and CDR2 is YSLEER. The V gene end was trimmed by 3 bases and the J gene end by 4 bases; junction bases not matched to a gene: 14. The CDR3 reads CASSQRLDRGPTWGANVLTF. The CDR3 coding sequence is TGCGCCAGCAGCCAGAGGCTGGACAGGGGGCCCACTTGGGGGGCCAACGTCCTGACTTTC.

V gene TRBV6-6 combines with J gene TRBJ2-7, with TRBD1 identical over 8 bases. The CDR3 covers 15 residues. CDR1 and CDR2 from the germline V gene are MNHNY and SVGAGI (reference sequence). The trim removed 2 bases at V and 5 bases at J, leaving 8 bases unmatched. For the CDR3, the DNA is TGTGCCAGCAGTTACGGAGACAGGGGAGCGAACGAGCAGTACTTC. Amino acids: CASSYGDRGANEQYF.

In this sample, this clonotype turned up a few times. The chain uses TRBV7-2 and TRBJ2-3; tentative D call: TRBD1 (6 bases). Germline CDR1 reads SGHTA; CDR2 reads FQGNSA. Trimming cost V 5 bases and J 0 bases, with 12 bases left between them. The CDR3 has 15 residues. The CDR3: CASSRVQGSTDTQYF. Written as DNA, the CDR3 is TGTGCCAGCAGCCGAGTACAGGGTAGCACAGATACGCAGTATTTT.

This chain connects TRBV27 to TRBJ2-5; the match to TRBD1 covers 7 bases. V lost 5 bases, J lost 0 bases, and 3 bases stayed unmatched. The CDR3 length is 14 residues. The V gene's germline CDR1 is MNHEY and CDR2 SMNVEV (reference sequence). CDR3 sequence (DNA): TGTGCCAGCAGTAAGGGACAGCACCAAGAGACCCAGTACTTC. Translating gives CASSKGQHQETQYF.

A few counts support this clonotype. The V and J genes are TRBV7-3 and TRBJ1-5; TRBD1 is a possible D gene (5 bases). CDR3 length: 13 residues. V lost 4 bases and J 7 bases, leaving 11 bases between the germline ends. The germline V gene encodes CDR1 SGHTA and CDR2 FQGTGA. This chain's CDR3 is CASSSGHGQPQHF. In nucleotides, the CDR3 is TGTGCCAGCAGCTCCGGACATGGGCAGCCCCAGCATTTT.

The genes are TRBV28 and TRBJ2-6; TRBD1 is a possible D gene (5 bases). This CDR3 contains 17 residues. V was shortened by 6 bases and J by 2 bases, with 17 bases between the two germline ends. CDR1 MDHEN and CDR2 SYDVKM come from the germline V gene. CDR3 nucleotide sequence: TGTGCCAGCAGACCCCTTGGACACCCAACTGGGGCCAACGTCCTGACTTTC. Its protein is CASRPLGHPTGANVLTF.